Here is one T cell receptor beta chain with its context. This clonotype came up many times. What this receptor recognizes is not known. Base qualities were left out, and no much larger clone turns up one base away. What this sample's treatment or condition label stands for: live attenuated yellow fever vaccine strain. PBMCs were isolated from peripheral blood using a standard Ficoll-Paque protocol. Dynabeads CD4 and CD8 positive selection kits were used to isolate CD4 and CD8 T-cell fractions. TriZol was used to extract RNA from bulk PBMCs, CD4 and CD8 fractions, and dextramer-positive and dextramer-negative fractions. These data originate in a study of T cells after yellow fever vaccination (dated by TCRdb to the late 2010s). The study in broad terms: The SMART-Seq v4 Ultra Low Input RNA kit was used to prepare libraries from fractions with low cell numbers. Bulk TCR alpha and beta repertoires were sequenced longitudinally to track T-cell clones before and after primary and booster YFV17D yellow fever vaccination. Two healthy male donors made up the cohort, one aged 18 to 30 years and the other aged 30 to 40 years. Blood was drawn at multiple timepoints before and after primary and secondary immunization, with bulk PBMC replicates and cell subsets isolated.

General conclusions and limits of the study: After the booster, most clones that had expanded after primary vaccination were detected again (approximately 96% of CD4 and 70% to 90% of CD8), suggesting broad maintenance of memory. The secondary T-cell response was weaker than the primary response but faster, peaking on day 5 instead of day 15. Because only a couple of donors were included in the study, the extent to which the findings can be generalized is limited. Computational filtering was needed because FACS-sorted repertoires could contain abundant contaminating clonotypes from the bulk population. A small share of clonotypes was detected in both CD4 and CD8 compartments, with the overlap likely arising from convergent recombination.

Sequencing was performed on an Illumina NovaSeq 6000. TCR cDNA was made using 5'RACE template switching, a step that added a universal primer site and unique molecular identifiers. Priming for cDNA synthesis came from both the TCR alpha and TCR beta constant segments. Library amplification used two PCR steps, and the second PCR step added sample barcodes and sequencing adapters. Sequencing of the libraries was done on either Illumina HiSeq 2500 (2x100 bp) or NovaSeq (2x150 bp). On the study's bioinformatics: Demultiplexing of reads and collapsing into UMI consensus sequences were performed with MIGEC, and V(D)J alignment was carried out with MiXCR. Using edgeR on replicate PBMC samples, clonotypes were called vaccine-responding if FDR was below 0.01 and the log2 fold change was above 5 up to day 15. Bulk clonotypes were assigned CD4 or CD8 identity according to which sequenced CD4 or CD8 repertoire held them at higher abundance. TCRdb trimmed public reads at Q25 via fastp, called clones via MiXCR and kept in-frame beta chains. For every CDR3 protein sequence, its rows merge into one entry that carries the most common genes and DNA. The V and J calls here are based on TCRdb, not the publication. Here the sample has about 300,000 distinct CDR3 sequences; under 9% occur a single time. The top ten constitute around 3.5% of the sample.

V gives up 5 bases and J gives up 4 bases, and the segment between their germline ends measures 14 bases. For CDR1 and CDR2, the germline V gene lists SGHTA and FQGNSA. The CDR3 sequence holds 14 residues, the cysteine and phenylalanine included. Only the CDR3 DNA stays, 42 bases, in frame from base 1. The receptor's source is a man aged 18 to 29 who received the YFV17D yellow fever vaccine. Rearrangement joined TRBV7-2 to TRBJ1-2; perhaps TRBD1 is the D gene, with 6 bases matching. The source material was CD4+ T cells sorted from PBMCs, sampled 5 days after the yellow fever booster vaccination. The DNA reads TGTGCCAGCAGCGGAACGACAGGCACCTATGGCTACACCTTC. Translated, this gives CASSGTTGTYGYTF.